This record covers a single T cell receptor (beta chain). The antigen remains unidentified. The source of the sample is a study of cytomegalovirus exposure and HLA in healthy donors. Study findings and constraints: The classifier, whose performance was assessed in both the original and validation cohorts, reportedly diagnosed cytomegalovirus status with high specificity and sensitivity.

The PCR contained 60 Vbeta and 13 Jbeta primers. Generated by immunoSEQ multiplex PCR, the TCRdb table keeps only in-frame clones and is missing some. Altogether 100,000 to 150,000 clones are present, roughly two thirds being singletons, with the ten largest covering 1.5% to 2%. The V segment lost 1 base and the J segment 5 bases; nucleotides outside the gene matches: 7. Per the germline V gene, CDR1 is SGHVS and CDR2 is FNYEAQ. This CDR3 spans 15 amino acids. Sequenced sample: PBMCs. This TCR came from a man aged 30 to 45 in good health and CMV-seropositive. The chain couples TRBV7-6 to TRBJ1-1; 7 bases map to TRBD1. The DNA of the CDR3 is TGTGCCAGCAGCTTAGTGTCAGGGGGAAGGACTGAAGCTTTCTTT. It is translated as CASSLVSGGRTEAFF.